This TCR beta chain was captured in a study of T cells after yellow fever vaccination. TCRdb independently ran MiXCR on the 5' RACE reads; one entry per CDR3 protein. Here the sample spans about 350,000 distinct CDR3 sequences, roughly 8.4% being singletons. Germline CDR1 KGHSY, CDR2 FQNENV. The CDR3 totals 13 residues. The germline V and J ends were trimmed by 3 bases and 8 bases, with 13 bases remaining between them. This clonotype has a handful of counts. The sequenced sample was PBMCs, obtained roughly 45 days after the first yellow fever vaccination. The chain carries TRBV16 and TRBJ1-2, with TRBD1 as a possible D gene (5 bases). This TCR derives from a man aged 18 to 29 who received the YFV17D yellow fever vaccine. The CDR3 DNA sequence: TGTGCCAGCAGCCAGACAGTCCGGGAAGGCTACACCTTC. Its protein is CASSQTVREGYTF.